The following is a TCR beta chain sequence with its context. Its antigen is unidentified. Germline V CDR1 and CDR2: KGHSH, LQKENI. This CDR3 is 17 amino acids long. J was trimmed by 1 base and V by 5 bases; bases with no gene match: 11. These data originate in a study of CD4 T cells in relation to SARS-CoV-2 and coronaviruses. Study-level findings and limits: In around 60% of donors, memory CD4+ clonotypes crossrecognized SARS-CoV-2 and at least one common cold coronavirus spike. No donor gave both pre-pandemic and post-infection samples.

The method was immunoSEQ multiplex PCR; TCRdb's version includes in-frame clones alone and lacks a portion of them. The sample has 60,000 to 85,000 clones; approximately 95% are singletons. Unexposed donor CD4+ T cells date from 2011-2018, before the COVID-19 pandemic. CD4 enrichment then naive enrichment separated naive from memory CD4+ cells. This sequence originates from a human donor in good health. The sequenced sample was naive CD4+ T cells from PBMCs. Subset indicated: naive CD4+ T cells isolated by negative enrichment. V gene TRBV18 combines with J gene TRBJ2-1; 7 bases line up with TRBD1. CDR3 DNA sequence: TGTGCCAGCTCAAGGACAGAGCCAGGGGGTTCCTACAATGAGCAGTTCTTC. Translated, it gives CASSRTEPGGSYNEQFF.